Following are 20 T cell receptor beta chains from one sample sequenced in a study of CD8+ T cells in alopecia areata (dated by TCRdb to the late 2010s). This specimen's time point label, interpreted: around 22 weeks on oral tofacitinib. The sample's treatment or condition label, decoded: oral pan-JAK inhibitor, 5-10 mg twice daily. Library preparation used the immunoSEQ multiplex PCR assay. For TCR sequencing, RNA was extracted from every sample and reverse transcribed into cDNA to serve as template. TCRdb carries this immuneACCESS record with in-frame sequences only. Its versions omit some clonotypes, under half of them owing to an unresolved V gene in the studies checked, with the rest unexplained. In this sample the table shows 35,000 to 45,000 clones, about nine tenths of which occur a single time. About 20% of the sample rests with the top ten. Sample: CD8+ T cells sorted from blood, taken at week 24, from a patient treated with tofacitinib. The receptors come from a human donor with alopecia areata.

This clone was seen once. V usage is TRBV7-6 and J usage is TRBJ2-7; D possibly uses TRBD1 or TRBD2 (5 bases each). This CDR3 region has 14 residues. Germline loops: CDR1 SGHVS, CDR2 FNYEAQ. Between the trimmed V and J ends, which lost 0 bases and 3 bases, there was a span of 9 bases. The CDR3 DNA is TGTGCCAGCAGCTTAGCTGGGACGGACTACGAGCAGTACTTC. It yields the protein CASSLAGTDYEQYF.

The chain employs TRBV4-1 and TRBJ2-7; 9 nucleotides agree with TRBD1. Germline assignment: CDR1 MGHRA and CDR2 YSYEKL. This CDR3 is built from 19 residues. The junction had 16 bases not matched to a gene; V was cut back by 4 bases and J by 0 bases. CDR3: CASSPHLVTGGPTSYEQYF. The DNA for the CDR3 is TGCGCCAGCAGCCCCCACCTGGTGACAGGGGGACCTACCTCCTACGAGCAGTACTTC.

CDR3 nucleotides: TGTGCCTGGAGTGTGGGGTCCGGGAACACTGAAGCTTTCTTT. It encodes CAWSVGSGNTEAFF. V usage is TRBV30 and J usage is TRBJ1-1; D is ambiguous. Germline CDR1 is GTSNPN and CDR2 is SVGIG (reference sequence). CDR3 size: 14 residues. V was shortened by 0 bases and J by 1 base, with 9 bases between the two germline ends. Filled out from reference TRBV30 and TRBJ1-1, the complete variable domain reads SQTIHQWPATLVQPVGSPLSLECTVEGTSNPNLYWYRQAAGRGLQLLFYSVGIGQISSEVPQNLSASRPQDRQFILSSKKLLLSDSGFYLCAWSVGSGNTEAFFGQGTRLTVV.

This clone was detected only once. This chain connects TRBV30 to TRBJ1-1, with 9 bases identical to TRBD1. Germline lookup yields CDR1 GTSNPN and CDR2 SVGIG (reference sequence). V lost 0 bases and J lost 3; bases outside the gene matches: 11. The CDR3 loop spans 17 amino acids. The CDR3 here is CAWSVDGTGPGDTEAFF. The CDR3 DNA sequence: TGTGCCTGGAGTGTAGACGGGACAGGGCCAGGGGACACTGAAGCTTTCTTT.

The chain carries TRBV6-6 and TRBJ2-1; 7 positions match TRBD2. Trimming took 0 bases from V and 8 from J; bases not matched to a gene: 7. Germline CDR1 is MNHNY and CDR2 is SVGAGI (reference sequence). The CDR3 covers 15 residues. The CDR3 spells CASSYSGGEFDEQFF. The CDR3 DNA reads as TGTGCCAGCAGTTACTCGGGGGGGGAATTCGATGAGCAGTTCTTC.

The chain couples TRBV27 to TRBJ1-3; TRBD1 is a possible D gene (6 bases). Germline V gene data show CDR1 as MNHEY and CDR2 as SMNVEV (reference sequence). This CDR3 is 13 amino acids long. Trimming shortened V by 2 bases and J by 10 bases, and 12 bases separated the two germline ends. The CDR3: CASSLGRGGTIYF. The DNA for the CDR3 is TGTGCCAGCAGTTTAGGTAGAGGGGGGACCATATATTTT.

The V and J genes are TRBV29-1 and TRBJ2-3; no reliable D call. The V gene lost 7 bases and the J gene lost 1 base, with 9 bases spanning the gap. The CDR3 is 12 residues long. Per germline, CDR1 SQVTM and CDR2 ANQGSEA. The CDR3 DNA follows: TGCAGCGCTGGGCCAGGCACAGATACGCAGTATTTT. Translated: CSAGPGTDTQYF.

CDR3 bases: TGTGCCAGCAGCCCGCGGGGCAACCCATCCTCTGGAAACACCATATATTTT. Translated, it gives CASSPRGNPSSGNTIYF. The V and J genes are TRBV9 and TRBJ1-3; TRBD1 is a possible D gene (5 bases). V was trimmed by 4 bases and J by 0 bases, leaving 17 bases between them. This CDR3 region has 17 residues. CDR1 and CDR2 from the germline V gene are SGDLS and YYNGEE.

This chain uses TRBV7-2 with TRBJ2-3; 12 bases are a match to TRBD2. Germline loops: CDR1 SGHTA, CDR2 FQGNSA. The CDR3 consists of 16 residues. V lost 5 bases to trimming and J lost 2 bases; unmatched junction nucleotides: 5. CDR3 loop: CASSQLAGGYTDTQYF. CDR3 in DNA: TGTGCCAGCAGCCAACTAGCGGGGGGATACACAGATACGCAGTATTTT.

The J gene is TRBJ2-4, the V gene TRBV7-2; D is perhaps TRBD1 or TRBD2 (5 bases each). The CDR3 consists of 15 residues. CDR1 is SGHTA and CDR2 is FQGNSA in the germline V gene. V lost 1 base, J lost 0 bases, and 7 bases lay in between. This chain's CDR3 is CASSLGGTAKNIQYF. CDR3 bases: TGTGCCAGCAGCTTAGGGGGGACAGCCAAAAACATTCAGTACTTC. Variable domain in full (rest from reference TRBV7-2 and TRBJ2-4): GAGVSQSPSNKVTEKGKDVELRCDPISGHTALYWYRQSLGQGLEFLIYFQGNSAPDKSGLPSDRFSAERTGGSVSTLTIQRTQQEDSAVYLCASSLGGTAKNIQYFGAGTRLSVL.

V usage is TRBV29-1 and J usage is TRBJ2-1; D perhaps matches TRBD1 (5 bases). CDR1 SQVTM and CDR2 ANQGSEA come from the germline V gene. The CDR3 contains 13 residues. The V and J ends lost 1 base and 3 bases respectively, with 7 bases between them. The DNA for the CDR3 is TGCAGCGTTGAAGTCAGGGTCTACAATGAGCAGTTCTTC. Protein sequence: CSVEVRVYNEQFF.

The gene calls are TRBV28 and TRBJ2-7; 11 bases match TRBD2. V was pared by 6 bases and J by 2 bases, with 6 bases of the junction left unmatched. The CDR3 totals 15 residues. CDR1 and CDR2 (germline): MDHEN, SYDVKM. The CDR3 DNA is TGTGCCAGCAGATCTACTAGCGGGAGCACCTACGAGCAGTACTTC. Translating it yields CASRSTSGSTYEQYF.

The chain links TRBV29-1 to TRBJ2-7, with D uncertain. This CDR3 region has 12 residues. Looked up from germline, CDR1 is SQVTM and CDR2 is ANQGSEA. The ends were cut back, 0 bases at V and 4 bases at J, with 7 bases in the middle. CDR3 bases: TGCAGCGTTGAAGATCCTTTTTACGAGCAGTACTTC. Translation: CSVEDPFYEQYF.

The V gene is TRBV30, the J gene TRBJ2-7, with 7 bases identical to TRBD1. The germline V gene encodes CDR1 GTSNPN and CDR2 SVGIG (reference sequence). This CDR3 spans 11 amino acids. Losses at the gene ends were 6 bases for V and 4 bases for J; bases not matched to a gene: 3. The CDR3 DNA follows: TGTGCCTGCTACAGGGGTTACGAGCAGTACTTC. Its translation is CACYRGYEQYF.

The rearrangement joins TRBV9 to TRBJ2-2, with D tentatively TRBD1 (6 bases). Trimming removed 4 bases from V and 2 bases from J, with 15 bases in between. CDR1 is SGDLS, CDR2 YYNGEE, per germline. The CDR3 has 16 amino acids. The CDR3 nucleotides read TGTGCCAGCAGCCCCCGAGGACAGTTAAACACCGGGGAGCTGTTTTTT. Translated, it gives CASSPRGQLNTGELFF.

This sequence joins TRBV7-9 and TRBJ1-1; D unclear. Deletions cut 3 bases from V and 8 bases from J, with 16 bases between. Germline V lookup: CDR1 SEHNR, CDR2 FQNEAQ (reference sequence). The CDR3 contains 14 residues. CDR3 residues: CASSFPLRPFEAFF. The CDR3 region has the DNA TGTGCCAGCAGCTTTCCCCTTAGACCATTCGAAGCTTTCTTT.

This chain connects TRBV25-1 to TRBJ1-1; D is perhaps TRBD1 (5 bases). V shed 2 bases and J shed 6 bases, with 10 bases lying between them. The CDR3 is 13 amino acids. The germline CDR1 and CDR2 sequences are MGHDK and SYGVNS. CDR3 residues: CASSEPDRSEAFF. CDR3 coding DNA: TGTGCCAGCAGTGAACCCGACAGATCTGAAGCTTTCTTT.

With respect to this clone: One junction end does not reproduce the germline sequence, and a read error may be involved. V gene TRBV13 combines with J gene TRBJ2-4; TRBD2 might be the D (6 bases). Germline V gives CDR1 PRHDT, CDR2 FYEKMQ (reference sequence). The CDR3 totals 13 residues. This CDR3 is CASSLATSPGLHF. CDR3 sequence (DNA): TGTGCCAGCAGCTTAGCAACATCCCCGGGACTCCACTTC.

The chain employs TRBV7-6 and TRBJ2-3; the match to TRBD2 covers 13 bases. Per germline, CDR1 SGHVS and CDR2 FNYEAQ. This CDR3 has 18 residues. Losses at the gene ends were 7 bases for V and 0 bases for J; bases not matched to a gene: 10. The CDR3 sequence: CASTPGLAGVTSTDTQYF. The DNA of the CDR3 is TGTGCCAGCACCCCAGGACTAGCGGGGGTTACTAGCACAGATACGCAGTATTTT.

The chain employs TRBV4-1 and TRBJ2-7, with 10 positions matching TRBD1. Unmatched junction bases numbered 4, after V lost 5 bases and J lost 0 bases. This CDR3 region has 15 residues. Germline assignment: CDR1 MGHRA and CDR2 YSYEKL. CDR3 nucleotides: TGCGCCAGCAGCACCCGGGACAGGGGCTCCTACGAGCAGTACTTC. Protein sequence: CASSTRDRGSYEQYF.